These 8 T cell receptor beta chains were all obtained from the same sample, sequenced in a study of blood T cell repertoires in COVID-19. Generated by immunoSEQ multiplex PCR, the TCRdb table keeps only in-frame clones and is missing some. The sample includes about 150,000 clones, about 82% of them seen just once. Material for sequencing was peripheral blood. The receptors come from a woman aged 80 or older with COVID-19, enrolled during active disease.

This clone was seen just once. The chain joins TRBV4-2 to TRBJ1-4, with TRBD1 identical over 7 bases. The CDR3 loop spans 16 amino acids. The germline gives CDR1 LGHNA, CDR2 YNFKEQ. The V and J ends lost 5 bases and 7 bases, in that order; junction bases with no gene match: 13. This CDR3 reads CASSGQEGHMGEKLFF. The CDR3 DNA sequence: TGTGCCAGCAGCGGACAGGAGGGTCACATGGGTGAAAAACTGTTTTTT.

The chain couples TRBV15 to TRBJ1-4; no firm D call. This CDR3 spans 15 amino acids. The V end was cut by 1 base, the J end by 2 bases, with 8 bases between. In germline, CDR1 is LNHNV, CDR2 YYDKDF (reference sequence). CDR3 residues: CATSRGGSTNEKLFF. In nucleotides, the CDR3 is TGTGCCACCAGCAGAGGAGGTTCGACTAATGAAAAACTGTTTTTT.

The chain uses TRBV28 and TRBJ2-2; D remains ambiguous. The germline gives CDR1 MDHEN, CDR2 SYDVKM. CDR3 length: 14 residues. Trimming pared 8 bases from V and 4 bases from J, leaving 14 bases between. The CDR3 DNA follows: TGTGCCAGCGGTGGCACTATCCGCACCGGGGAGCTGTTTTTT. Translated, it gives CASGGTIRTGELFF.

The chain recombines TRBV5-6 with TRBJ1-5; possibly TRBD1 for D (5 bases). V lost 1 base and J lost 6, with 11 bases in between. CDR1 and CDR2 from the germline V gene are SGHDT and YYEEEE. CDR3 length: 14 amino acids. The CDR3 sequence is CASSLYSGRQPQHF. CDR3 in DNA: TGTGCCAGCAGCTTGTATTCAGGGCGTCAGCCCCAGCATTTT.

The genes are TRBV6-5 and TRBJ1-4; D uncertain. Trimming pared 6 bases from V and 2 bases from J, leaving 13 bases between. CDR3 length equals 15 residues. Germline V gene lookup returns CDR1 MNHEY and CDR2 SVGAGI. Here the CDR3 DNA reads TGTGCCAGCAGGCCCAGCCGGGGTACTAATGAAAAACTGTTTTTT. Translated, it gives CASRPSRGTNEKLFF.

The chain recombines TRBV5-4 with TRBJ1-5, with a weak D call TRBD1 (6 bases). V was pared by 4 bases and J by 1 base, with 24 bases between. The germline CDR1 and CDR2 sequences are SGHNT and YYREEE (reference sequence). The CDR3 is 19 amino acids. CDR3 sequence: CASSLQLAHSGASNQPQHF. The CDR3 region has the DNA TGTGCCAGCAGCCTCCAGCTTGCCCATTCAGGGGCGAGCAATCAGCCCCAGCATTTT.

The chain is built from TRBV6-1 and TRBJ1-6; 9 bases fit TRBD1. Germline trimming cut 5 bases from V and 7 bases from J; bases unmatched to any gene: 9. The CDR3 is made up of 16 amino acids. From germline, CDR1 is MNHNS and CDR2 SASEGT. The CDR3 sequence: CASSKGQGRGNSPLHF. The CDR3 DNA follows: TGTGCCAGCAGTAAAGGACAGGGGAGAGGAAATTCACCCCTCCACTTT.

V usage is TRBV6-5 and J usage is TRBJ1-2, with D perhaps TRBD1 (5 bases). The germline V gene has CDR1 MNHEY and CDR2 SVGAGI. The V gene lost 6 bases and the J gene lost 4 bases, with 12 bases spanning the gap. The length of the CDR3 is 13 residues. CDR3 amino acids: CASSPAGSYGYTF. CDR3 DNA sequence: TGTGCCAGCAGCCCAGCAGGGTCCTATGGCTACACCTTC.